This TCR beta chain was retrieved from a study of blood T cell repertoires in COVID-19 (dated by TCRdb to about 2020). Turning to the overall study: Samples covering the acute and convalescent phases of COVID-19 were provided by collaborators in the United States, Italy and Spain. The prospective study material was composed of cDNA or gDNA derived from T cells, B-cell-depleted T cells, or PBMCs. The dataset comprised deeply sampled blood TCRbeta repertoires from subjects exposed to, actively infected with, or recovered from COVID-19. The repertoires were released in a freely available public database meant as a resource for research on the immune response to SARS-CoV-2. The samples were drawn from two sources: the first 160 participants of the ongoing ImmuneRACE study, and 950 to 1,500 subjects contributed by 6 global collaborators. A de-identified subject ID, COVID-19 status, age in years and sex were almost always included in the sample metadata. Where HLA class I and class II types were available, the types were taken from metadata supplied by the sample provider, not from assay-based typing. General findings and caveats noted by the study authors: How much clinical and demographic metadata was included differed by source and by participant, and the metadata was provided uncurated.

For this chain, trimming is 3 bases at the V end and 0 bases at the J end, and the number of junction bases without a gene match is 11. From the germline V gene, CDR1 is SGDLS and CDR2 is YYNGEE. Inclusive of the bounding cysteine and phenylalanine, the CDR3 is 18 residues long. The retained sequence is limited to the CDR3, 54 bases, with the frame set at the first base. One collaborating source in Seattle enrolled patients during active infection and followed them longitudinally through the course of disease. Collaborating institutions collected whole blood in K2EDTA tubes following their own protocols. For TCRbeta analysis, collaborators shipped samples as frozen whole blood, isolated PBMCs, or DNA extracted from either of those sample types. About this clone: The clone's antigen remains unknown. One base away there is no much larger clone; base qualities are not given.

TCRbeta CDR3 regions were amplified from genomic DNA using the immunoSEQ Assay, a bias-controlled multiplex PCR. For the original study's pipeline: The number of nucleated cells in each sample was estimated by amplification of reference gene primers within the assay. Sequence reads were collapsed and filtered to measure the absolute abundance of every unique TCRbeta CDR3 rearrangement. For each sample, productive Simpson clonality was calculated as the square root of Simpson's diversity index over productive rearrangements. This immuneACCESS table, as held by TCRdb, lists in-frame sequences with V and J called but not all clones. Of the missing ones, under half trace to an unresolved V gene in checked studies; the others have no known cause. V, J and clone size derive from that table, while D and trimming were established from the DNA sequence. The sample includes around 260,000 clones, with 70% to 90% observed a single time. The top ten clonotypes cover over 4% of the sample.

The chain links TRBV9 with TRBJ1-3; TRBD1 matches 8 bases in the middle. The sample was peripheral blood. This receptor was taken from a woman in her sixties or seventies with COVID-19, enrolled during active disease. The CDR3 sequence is CASSASWTGTISGNTIYF. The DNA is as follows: TGTGCCAGCAGCGCCTCATGGACAGGGACCATCTCTGGAAACACCATATATTTT.